These T cell receptor beta chains were read from a single sample in a study of T-cell reconstitution after alpha-beta-depleted transplantation in children. MiXCR, applied by TCRdb to the PCR reads, yields one record per CDR3 protein. The sample yields hundreds of thousands of distinct CDR3 sequences, over 10% seen once. The material was PBMCs, mostly from graft donor cells, obtained 360 days after TCRalphabeta/CD19-depleted stem cell transplant. The receptors here all came from a male patient younger than 18 who had a stem cell transplant for acute myeloid leukemia, so the T cells may come from the graft donor. Both conserved end residues are trimmed from each CDR3. Size is omitted from some rows. Given values are once, few, many or a class for expanded clones.

clone_size	v_call	j_call	cdr3_aa
many	TRBV28	TRBJ2-5	ASSAGGQETQY
many	TRBV29-1	TRBJ1-2	SVMGDGYT
NA	TRBV12-3/TRBV12-4	TRBJ2-1	ATPDLNNNEQF
NA	TRBV4-2	TRBJ2-5	ASSQDLRERVGETQY
many	TRBV2	TRBJ2-7	ASSDSSHSYEQY
NA	TRBV19	TRBJ1-5	ASSMGTVYSNQPQH
many	TRBV30	TRBJ1-5	ACLLGGAGNQPQH
few	TRBV27	TRBJ2-2	ASSPWAVTGELF
few	TRBV20-1	TRBJ2-7	SACGLAGGSYEQY
NA	TRBV5-6	TRBJ2-7	ASSPGPDLFYEQY
NA	TRBV29-1	TRBJ2-4	SVLPGGRGNIQY
many	TRBV7-2	TRBJ2-1	ASGSRRELDEQF
many	TRBV28	TRBJ2-1	ASSRKGLATYNEQF
few	TRBV6-2/TRBV6-3	TRBJ1-1	ASSYLEGRTEAF
NA	TRBV9	TRBJ2-3	ASSVPITGISTDTQY
many	TRBV18	TRBJ2-2	ASSPTTLSTGELF
few	TRBV20-1	TRBJ2-7	SVPKGRSSYEQY
many	TRBV5-1	TRBJ2-1	ASSLEHPNNEQF
many	TRBV12-3/TRBV12-4	TRBJ2-5	ASGLETQY
NA	TRBV24-1	TRBJ2-5	ATSDLRLAGLETQY
NA	TRBV7-9	TRBJ2-7	ASSLRQGVFSYEQY
few	TRBV29-1	TRBJ2-1	SAWTSGRNEQF
few	TRBV9	TRBJ2-7	ASSAHGGSYYEQY
few	TRBV29-1	TRBJ2-5	SVEPEGLTQAQY
NA	TRBV9	TRBJ2-7	ASSVDSAGSDEQY
many	TRBV7-9	TRBJ2-7	ASSPTDTGGFSYEQY
few	TRBV7-9	TRBJ2-7	ASSRLQEEQY
NA	TRBV6-2/TRBV6-3	TRBJ2-3	ASSSRRDPRDTQY
few	TRBV25-1	TRBJ2-2	ASMASGPRGGELF
few	TRBV10-3	TRBJ2-3	AISEWQSDTQY
many	TRBV6-5	TRBJ2-1	ASSYRDVAYNEQF
NA	TRBV19	TRBJ2-7	ASSIDGTGAYEQY
few	TRBV19	TRBJ2-1	ASSIYSGSNEQF
few	TRBV24-1	TRBJ2-3	ATSEPGTGGSQY
NA	TRBV2	TRBJ2-1	AFSPEGITSGYNEQF
few	TRBV12-3/TRBV12-4	TRBJ2-1	ASRRGYEQF
few	TRBV10-3	TRBJ2-7	AISESGRSYEQY
few	TRBV5-1	TRBJ2-7	ASSGGLAGTYEQY
NA	TRBV11-2	TRBJ2-3	ASSFGCFFRDRGTDTQY
NA	TRBV6-1	TRBJ2-1	ASSRPAVLAGGYNEQF
many	TRBV23-1	TRBJ2-7	ASSGGTGVPYEQY
many	TRBV6-2/TRBV6-3	TRBJ2-1	ASSYPRSGEYNEQF
many	TRBV12-3/TRBV12-4	TRBJ2-7	ASRISGGTYEQY
many	TRBV6-5	TRBJ2-7	ASSYGTGTYEQY
NA	TRBV28	TRBJ2-1	ASSLWTGRLAGYNEQF
NA	TRBV20-1	TRBJ2-3	SARDWREVTDTQY
few	TRBV24-1	TRBJ2-1	ASSVGAIEEQF
NA	TRBV7-8	TRBJ2-7	ASSCRDRGPGCYEQY
many	TRBV7-8	TRBJ2-4	ASSLLQGKNIQY
many	TRBV9	TRBJ2-7	ASSVGGSNSYEQY
few	TRBV18	TRBJ2-1	ASSPVAGDNSYNEQF
few	TRBV7-8	TRBJ2-5	ASSRTLLQETQY
many	TRBV7-9	TRBJ2-7	ASSLAVAGPYEQY
many	TRBV27	TRBJ2-1	ASSPRLISYNEQF
NA	TRBV20-1	TRBJ2-1	SAGGLAGSYNEQF